This is a list of T cell receptor beta chains from one sample in a study of blood T cell repertoires in COVID-19. Here immunoSEQ multiplex PCR was the method, and the copy in TCRdb shows in-frame clones only, minus some. The sample holds some 130,000 clones, more than 75% seen once. Sequenced sample: peripheral blood. Receptors were obtained from a woman in her seventies with COVID-19, enrolled during active disease. CDR3s include the opening cysteine and the closing phenylalanine or tryptophan. The D gene is left open where the match is weak. Part of the rows lack a size; the others show once, few, many or a class for expanded clones.

CAWSGVGGETQYF,TGTGCCTGGAGTGGGGTGGGGGGGGAGACCCAGTACTTC,-,TRBV30,TRBD2,TRBJ2-5
CASSPLSGSYNEQFF,TGTGCCAGCAGTCCACTAAGCGGCTCCTACAATGAGCAGTTCTTC,-,TRBV2,-,TRBJ2-1
CASSGTMETQYF,TGTGCCAGCAGCGGGACTATGGAGACCCAGTACTTC,-,TRBV6-2/TRBV6-3,TRBD2,TRBJ2-5
CAWSVARGHNYGYTF,TGTGCCTGGAGTGTAGCCAGGGGGCATAACTATGGCTACACCTTC,once,TRBV30,TRBD1,TRBJ1-2
CASSIGRVNEQFF,TGTGCCAGTAGTATAGGCAGGGTCAATGAGCAGTTCTTC,-,TRBV19,-,TRBJ2-1
CASSLGALTSGKTGEQFF,TGTGCCAGCAGCTTGGGTGCCCTTACTAGCGGAAAAACGGGTGAGCAGTTCTTC,-,TRBV5-4,TRBD2,TRBJ2-1
CASSLKTGRDSPLHF,TGTGCCAGCAGTCTCAAGACAGGTAGGGATTCACCCCTCCACTTT,-,TRBV28,-,TRBJ1-6
CASSQSRGYGYTF,TGTGCCAGCAGTCAGAGTCGAGGCTATGGCTACACCTTC,-,TRBV12-3/TRBV12-4,-,TRBJ1-2
CASRWSSGNEQFF,TGTGCCAGCAGATGGAGTTCGGGGAATGAGCAGTTCTTC,-,TRBV5-6,-,TRBJ2-1
CASSFYRGGVTGELFF,TGTGCCAGCAGTTTTTACCGCGGGGGGGTCACCGGGGAGCTGTTTTTT,-,TRBV27,TRBD2,TRBJ2-2
CASSPRRGGNAEAFF,TGTGCCAGTAGTCCCCGGCGGGGGGGAAACGCTGAAGCTTTCTTT,many,TRBV19,-,TRBJ1-1
CASSFWGWGQPQHF,TGTGCCAGCAGCTTTTGGGGTTGGGGCCAGCCCCAGCATTTT,-,TRBV5-5,-,TRBJ1-5
CASSQGPRSNQPQHF,TGTGCCAGCAGCCAAGGCCCCAGAAGCAATCAGCCCCAGCATTTT,-,TRBV3-1/TRBV3-2,-,TRBJ1-5
CAWRLGGTGYGYTF,TGTGCCTGGAGGTTGGGGGGAACGGGCTATGGCTACACCTTC,-,TRBV30,-,TRBJ1-2
CASSDRGETGGAYGANVLTF,TGTGCCAGCAGTGACCGGGGGGAGACAGGGGGCGCCTATGGGGCCAACGTCCTGACTTTC,-,TRBV6-1,TRBD1,TRBJ2-6
CASSHGGATNYGYTF,TGTGCCAGCAGCCATGGGGGGGCGACTAACTATGGCTACACCTTC,-,TRBV11-2,-,TRBJ1-2
CASSMVYTGYNEQFF,TGTGCCAGTAGTATGGTGTACACGGGCTACAATGAGCAGTTCTTC,once,TRBV19,-,TRBJ2-1
CASSLLGAGGNTIYF,TGTGCCAGCAGTTTGCTGGGGGCAGGAGGAAACACCATATATTTT,-,TRBV28,-,TRBJ1-3
CASSLDRESMAFF,TGTGCCAGCAGCTTAGATAGAGAGTCAATGGCTTTCTTT,few,TRBV11-2,-,TRBJ1-1
CASSRTESGELFF,TGTGCCAGCAGCCGGACAGAGAGCGGGGAGCTGTTTTTT,once,TRBV5-4,-,TRBJ2-2
CASSPGTGGRTEAFF,TGTGCCAGCAGTCCGGGGACAGGGGGTCGTACTGAAGCTTTCTTT,-,TRBV6-2/TRBV6-3,TRBD1,TRBJ1-1
CASSLAWTAQETQYF,TGTGCCAGCAGCTTAGCGTGGACAGCCCAAGAGACCCAGTACTTC,-,TRBV7-2,-,TRBJ2-5
CASSFPGLSNQPQHF,TGTGCCAGCAGCTTCCCGGGACTGAGCAATCAGCCCCAGCATTTT,-,TRBV7-2,-,TRBJ1-5
CASSPRGLAGGETQYF,TGTGCCAGCAGCCCCCGGGGACTAGCGGGGGGAGAGACCCAGTACTTC,few,TRBV7-3,TRBD2,TRBJ2-5
CASNSFRGENEKLFF,TGTGCCAGTAACTCTTTTCGGGGAGAGAATGAAAAACTGTTTTTT,-,TRBV19,-,TRBJ1-4
CASSQVSLGGDEQFF,TGTGCCAGCAGCCAAGTTTCCCTCGGGGGGGATGAGCAGTTCTTC,-,TRBV3-1/TRBV3-2,TRBD2,TRBJ2-1
CASSFGTGEQPQHF,TGTGCCAGCAGCTTTGGGACAGGGGAACAGCCCCAGCATTTT,-,TRBV5-5,TRBD1,TRBJ1-5
CARSNRPFGYTF,TGTGCCAGAAGCAACAGGCCTTTCGGCTACACCTTC,-,TRBV5-3,-,TRBJ1-2
CASSPGWSGMNTEAFF,TGTGCCAGCAGCCCTGGGTGGTCGGGGATGAACACTGAAGCTTTCTTT,-,TRBV5-4,-,TRBJ1-1
CASSLDRGSPLHF,TGTGCCAGCAGCCTCGACAGGGGTTCACCCCTCCACTTT,-,TRBV11-2,TRBD1,TRBJ1-6
CASSRPGQLNTEAFF,TGTGCCAGTAGTAGACCGGGACAGCTAAACACTGAAGCTTTCTTT,-,TRBV19,TRBD1,TRBJ1-1
CASSESPTGTSTDTQYF,TGCGCCAGCAGTGAGTCCCCGACAGGAACTAGCACAGATACGCAGTATTTT,-,TRBV10-1,-,TRBJ2-3
CASSEVSFNEKLFF,TGTGCCAGCAGTGAGGTTAGCTTTAATGAAAAACTGTTTTTT,-,TRBV2,-,TRBJ1-4
CASRRDRGGQPQHF,TGTGCCAGCAGGCGTGACAGGGGAGGTCAGCCCCAGCATTTT,-,TRBV6-5,TRBD1,TRBJ1-5
CASSQVQGLGFSEAFF,TGTGCCAGCAGCCAGGTACAGGGGCTGGGGTTCTCTGAAGCTTTCTTT,-,TRBV3-1/TRBV3-2,TRBD1,TRBJ1-1
CASSALQVTEAFF,TGTGCCAGCAGCGCCCTTCAGGTCACTGAAGCTTTCTTT,-,TRBV9,-,TRBJ1-1
CASSRGGTRLDEQFF,TGTGCCAGCAGCCGGGGGGGGACTAGACTGGATGAGCAGTTCTTC,-,TRBV11-2,TRBD2,TRBJ2-1
CASSFGTGAEAFF,TGCGCCAGCAGCTTCGGGACAGGAGCTGAAGCTTTCTTT,-,TRBV5-1,TRBD1,TRBJ1-1
CASSLVNWESNQPQHF,TGTGCCAGCAGCTTAGTGAATTGGGAGAGCAATCAGCCCCAGCATTTT,few,TRBV5-4,-,TRBJ1-5
CASSFIGNTEAFF,TGTGCCAGCAGTTTCATCGGGAACACTGAAGCTTTCTTT,few,TRBV27,-,TRBJ1-1
CASNRQGRVVEKLFF,TGTGCCAGCAACCGTCAGGGGAGGGTAGTTGAAAAACTGTTTTTT,-,TRBV5-6,-,TRBJ1-4
CASSDRPGETQYF,TGTGCCAGTAGCGACAGGCCAGGGGAGACCCAGTACTTC,-,TRBV19,-,TRBJ2-5
CAWTIAGVTQETQYF,TGTGCCTGGACCATCGCGGGGGTAACCCAAGAGACCCAGTACTTC,-,TRBV30,TRBD2,TRBJ2-5
CATRPRENTEAFF,TGTGCCACCCGCCCCCGGGAGAACACTGAAGCTTTCTTT,-,TRBV28,-,TRBJ1-1
CASSLSRGHQPYEQYF,TGTGCCAGCAGCTTGTCCCGGGGACACCAACCCTACGAGCAGTACTTC,-,TRBV5-5,-,TRBJ2-7
CASRDAGRGPGELFF,TGTGCCAGCAGGGACGCTGGCAGGGGGCCCGGGGAGCTGTTTTTT,once,TRBV2,TRBD1,TRBJ2-2
CASSGQGAQGNTIYF,TGTGCCAGCAGCGGACAGGGGGCGCAGGGAAACACCATATATTTT,-,TRBV5-4,TRBD1,TRBJ1-3
CASSLGLVNTGELFF,TGCGCCAGCAGCCTCGGACTAGTCAACACCGGGGAGCTGTTTTTT,few,TRBV5-1,TRBD2,TRBJ2-2
CASSKALGLAGGLCEPFRLKFF,TGTGCCAGCAGCAAAGCGCTAGGACTAGCGGGGGGGTTATGCGAACCCTTTCGGTTGAAGTTCTTC,-,TRBV21-1,-,TRBJ2-1
CASLSVPEGEKLFF,TGTGCCAGCCTTTCGGTTCCGGAGGGTGAAAAACTGTTTTTT,-,TRBV5-5,-,TRBJ1-4
CASSADRVEVYGYTF,TGTGCCAGCAGCGCCGACAGGGTTGAAGTCTATGGCTACACCTTC,few,TRBV2,TRBD1,TRBJ1-2
CASSLRGNTEAFF,TGTGCCAGCAGCTTAAGGGGGAACACTGAAGCTTTCTTT,-,TRBV7-2,-,TRBJ1-1
CAWTNLMNTEAFF,TGTGCCTGGACGAACTTGATGAACACTGAAGCTTTCTTT,-,TRBV30,-,TRBJ1-1
CASSSQTGGGETQYF,TGTGCCAGCAGTTCTCAAACAGGGGGGGGAGAGACCCAGTACTTC,-,TRBV28,-,TRBJ2-5
CASSWTLGGTEAFF,TGTGCCAGCAGTTGGACCTTGGGGGGTACTGAAGCTTTCTTT,-,TRBV6-5,-,TRBJ1-1
CASSPRDRAVETQYF,TGTGCCAGCAGCCCCAGGGACAGGGCCGTAGAGACCCAGTACTTC,-,TRBV7-2,TRBD1,TRBJ2-5